The rows below give T cell receptor beta chains drawn from one sample of a study of cytomegalovirus exposure and HLA in healthy donors. Clones were read by immunoSEQ multiplex PCR, and TCRdb kept only the in-frame ones, dropping some. The top ten hold 7.7% of the sample, which has 95,000 to 100,000 clones, approximately 80% seen once. The specimen was PBMCs. The origin of the receptors is a female donor in good health and CMV-seronegative. CDR3s leave out the opening cysteine and the closing phenylalanine or tryptophan. Each record gives: V gene, CDR3 protein.

>TRBV19
ASSIDGDRALAKNIQY
>TRBV5-1
ASSLSRGKADTQY
>TRBV11-3
ASSLEGGISNEQF
>TRBV15
ATSRGGSYEQY
>TRBV19
ASSILGTAQDGYT
>TRBV6-6
ASSYPGTGDEQF
>TRBV6-1
ASRTGGTNYGYT
>TRBV11-3
ASSPGQGAYTEAF
>TRBV5-4
ASSLDGGIRETQY
>TRBV10-3
AIAGGWDQPQH
>TRBV30
AWSAPFSGRAYEQY
>TRBV5-5
ASSRPGAGNTIY
>TRBV14
ASSQGLAGRRY
>TRBV6-1
ALKGTQGSPLH
>TRBV9
ASNVAGGQETQY
>TRBV7-8
ASSLSRTVRETQY
>TRBV30
AWRGQGGGGYT
>TRBV10-1
ASSEGPGGLETQY
>TRBV27
ASSTLLSGSLGGELF
>TRBV5-1
ASRIQGEQY
>TRBV5-4
ASSSGTSRQETQY
>TRBV7-9
ASSLGRGQVNTGELF
>TRBV14
ASSRQGQISGNTIY
>TRBV30
AWSVLSSWLADYNEQF
>TRBV28
ASSLAVTTNQPQH
>TRBV9
ASTPDTRTGETQY
>TRBV7-9
SSSFGTSGSDEQF
>TRBV6-6
ASSWAGTGNGYT
>TRBV30
GLVAGELF
>TRBV2
ASTEWGTQGEKLF
>TRBV7-2
ASSLALWSYEQY
>TRBV18
ASSPDYYYEQY
>TRBV5-6
ASSRGRDYEQY
>TRBV27
ASRRGRVGYGYT
>TRBV5-1
ASTFTPGGDTEAF
>TRBV5-8
ASSLVVMGGQLLYGYT
>TRBV5-6
ASSEIGEGIGSPLH
>TRBV7-6
ASSLAEQNTEAF
>TRBV2
ASSAGQGVYSPLH
>TRBV28
ASSFRGSDGYT
>TRBV7-8
ASSWVGSNTEAF
>TRBV12-2
ASRLGSAEGRGSNTEAF
>TRBV28
ASSRVQGVGQPQH
>TRBV6-1
ASSVGGTGELF
>TRBV29-1
SVKGEDEKLF
>TRBV30
AWSGIRARPNEKLF
>TRBV6-6
ASSTGGGGNQPQH
>TRBV7-2
ASSLESLQGEKLF
>TRBV5-1
ASSFTVDRDSPLH
>TRBV9
ASQGANTGELF
>TRBV4-2
ASTEPGGPIYEQF
>TRBV10-3
ASYAEGTGGGEQY
>TRBV28
ASSKTGYQPQH
>TRBV6-5
ASSTTQGAKNIQY
>TRBV15
ATSRAWTGGVGGYT
>TRBV5-5
ASSLRPPGTEAF
>TRBV7-3
ASSLTGQAGGRDTQY
>TRBV5-4
ASSRNQGDSETQY
>TRBV7-3
ASSLAGGTRYEQY